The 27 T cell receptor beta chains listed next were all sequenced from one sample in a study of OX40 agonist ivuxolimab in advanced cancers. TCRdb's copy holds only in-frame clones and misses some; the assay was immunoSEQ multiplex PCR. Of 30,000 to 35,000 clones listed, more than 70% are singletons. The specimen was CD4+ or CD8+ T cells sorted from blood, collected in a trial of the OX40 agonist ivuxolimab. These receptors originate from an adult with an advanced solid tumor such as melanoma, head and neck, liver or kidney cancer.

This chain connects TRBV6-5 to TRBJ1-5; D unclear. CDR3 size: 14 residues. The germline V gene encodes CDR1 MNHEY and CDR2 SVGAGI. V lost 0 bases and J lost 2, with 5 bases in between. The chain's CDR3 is CASSYSVGNQPQHF. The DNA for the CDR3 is TGTGCCAGCAGTTACTCGGTTGGCAATCAGCCCCAGCATTTT.

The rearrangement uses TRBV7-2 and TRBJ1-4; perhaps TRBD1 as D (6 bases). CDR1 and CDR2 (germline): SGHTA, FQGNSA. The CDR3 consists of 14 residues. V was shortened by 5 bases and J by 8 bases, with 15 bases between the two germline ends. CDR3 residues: CASSPGAGNEKLFF. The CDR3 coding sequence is TGTGCCAGCAGCCCGGGGGCGGGGAACGAAAAACTGTTTTTT.

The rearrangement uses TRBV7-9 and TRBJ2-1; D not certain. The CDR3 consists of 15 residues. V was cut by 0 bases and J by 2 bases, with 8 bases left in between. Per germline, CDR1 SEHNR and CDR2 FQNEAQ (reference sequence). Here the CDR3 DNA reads TGTGCCAGCAGCTTAGCGGGTTTTACCTACAATGAGCAGTTCTTC. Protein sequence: CASSLAGFTYNEQFF.

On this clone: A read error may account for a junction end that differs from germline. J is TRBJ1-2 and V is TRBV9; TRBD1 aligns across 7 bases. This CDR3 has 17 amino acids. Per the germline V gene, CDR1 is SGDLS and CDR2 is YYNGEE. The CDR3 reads CASSNLLQGPLKYGHTF. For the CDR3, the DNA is TGTGCCAGCAGCAATCTCTTACAGGGGCCACTGAAATATGGCCACACCTTC.

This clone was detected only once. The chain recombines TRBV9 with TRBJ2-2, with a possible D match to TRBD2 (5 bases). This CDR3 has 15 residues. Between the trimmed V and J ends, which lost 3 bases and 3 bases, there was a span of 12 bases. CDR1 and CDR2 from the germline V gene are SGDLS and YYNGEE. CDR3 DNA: TGTGCCAGCAGCGACCGGACTTTGGACACCGGGGAGCTGTTTTTT. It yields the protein CASSDRTLDTGELFF.

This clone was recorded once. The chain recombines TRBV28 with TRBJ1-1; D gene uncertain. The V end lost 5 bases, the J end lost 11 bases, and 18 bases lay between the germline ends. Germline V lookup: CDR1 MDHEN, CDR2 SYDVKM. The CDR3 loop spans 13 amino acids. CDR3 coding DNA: TGTGCCAGCAGTCCACGCGAGGGCCTTCGGGCTTTCTTT. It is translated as CASSPREGLRAFF.

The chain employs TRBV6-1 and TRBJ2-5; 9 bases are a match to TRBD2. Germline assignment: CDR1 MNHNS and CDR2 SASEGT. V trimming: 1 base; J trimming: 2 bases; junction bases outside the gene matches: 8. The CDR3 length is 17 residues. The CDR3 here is CASSEGKRGAPQETQYF. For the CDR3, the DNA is TGTGCCAGCAGTGAAGGAAAGCGGGGGGCCCCACAAGAGACCCAGTACTTC.

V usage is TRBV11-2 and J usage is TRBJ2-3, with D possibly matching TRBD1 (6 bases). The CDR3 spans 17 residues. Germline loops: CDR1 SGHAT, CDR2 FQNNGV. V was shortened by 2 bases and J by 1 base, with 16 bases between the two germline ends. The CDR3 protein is CASSLRAAGVGTDTQYF. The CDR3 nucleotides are TGTGCCAGCAGCTTACGTGCTGCAGGGGTGGGCACAGATACGCAGTATTTT.

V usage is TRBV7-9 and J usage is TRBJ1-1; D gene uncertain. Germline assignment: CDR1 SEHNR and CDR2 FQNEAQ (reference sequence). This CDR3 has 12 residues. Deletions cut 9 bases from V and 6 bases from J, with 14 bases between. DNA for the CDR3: TGTGCCAGTTCTAGCCCCCTTGCTGAAGCTTTCTTT. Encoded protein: CASSSPLAEAFF.

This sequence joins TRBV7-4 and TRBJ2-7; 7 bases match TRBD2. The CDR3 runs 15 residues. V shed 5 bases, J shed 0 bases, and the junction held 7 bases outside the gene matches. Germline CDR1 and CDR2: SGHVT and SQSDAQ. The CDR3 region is CASSTDGRNSYEQYF. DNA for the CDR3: TGTGCCAGCAGCACCGACGGGAGGAACTCCTACGAGCAGTACTTC.

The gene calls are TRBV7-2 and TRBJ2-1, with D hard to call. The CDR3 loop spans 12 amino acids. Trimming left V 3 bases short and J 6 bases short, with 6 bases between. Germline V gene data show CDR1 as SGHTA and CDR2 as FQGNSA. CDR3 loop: CASSLDGNEQFF. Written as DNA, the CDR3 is TGTGCCAGCAGCTTGGACGGCAATGAGCAGTTCTTC.

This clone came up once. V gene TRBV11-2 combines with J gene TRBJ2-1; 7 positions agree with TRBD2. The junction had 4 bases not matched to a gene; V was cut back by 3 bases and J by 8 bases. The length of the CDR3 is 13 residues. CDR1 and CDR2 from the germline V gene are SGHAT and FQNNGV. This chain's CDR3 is CASSLAGEDEQFF. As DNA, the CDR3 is TGTGCCAGCAGCTTGGCGGGAGAGGATGAGCAGTTCTTC.

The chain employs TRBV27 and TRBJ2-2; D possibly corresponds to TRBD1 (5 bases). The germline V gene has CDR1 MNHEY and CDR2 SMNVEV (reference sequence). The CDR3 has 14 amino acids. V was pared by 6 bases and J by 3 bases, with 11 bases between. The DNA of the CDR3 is TGTGCCAGCAGGCAGGGTTCTTACACCGGGGAGCTGTTTTTT. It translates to CASRQGSYTGELFF.

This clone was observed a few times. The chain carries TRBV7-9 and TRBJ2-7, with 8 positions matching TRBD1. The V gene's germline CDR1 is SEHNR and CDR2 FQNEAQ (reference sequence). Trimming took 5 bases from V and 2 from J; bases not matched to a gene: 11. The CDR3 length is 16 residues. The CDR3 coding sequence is TGTGCCAGCAGCACCAGCATAGGGACAGGAGCCTACGAGCAGTACTTC. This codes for CASSTSIGTGAYEQYF.

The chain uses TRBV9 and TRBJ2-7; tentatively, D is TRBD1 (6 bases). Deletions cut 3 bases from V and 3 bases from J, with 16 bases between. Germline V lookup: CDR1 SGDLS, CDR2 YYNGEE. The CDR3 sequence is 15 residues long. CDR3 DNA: TGTGCCAGCAGCGCCGATCAGGGGACGGGCTACGAGCAGTACTTC. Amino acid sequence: CASSADQGTGYEQYF.

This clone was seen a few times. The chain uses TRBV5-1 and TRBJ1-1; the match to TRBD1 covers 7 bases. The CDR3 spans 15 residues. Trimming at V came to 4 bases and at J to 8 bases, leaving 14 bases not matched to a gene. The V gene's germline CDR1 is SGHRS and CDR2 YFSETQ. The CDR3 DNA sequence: TGCGCCAGCAGCCCAATCAACGTCCAGGGGGACGAAGCTTTCTTT. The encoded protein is CASSPINVQGDEAFF.

This CDR3 reads CASSVGGDYNEQFF. The CDR3, as DNA: TGTGCCAGTTCGGTCGGCGGGGATTACAATGAGCAGTTCTTC. V usage is TRBV27 and J usage is TRBJ2-1, with a possible D match to TRBD2 (6 bases). Germline assignment: CDR1 MNHEY and CDR2 SMNVEV (reference sequence). The CDR3 sequence is 14 residues long. The V and J ends lost 9 bases and 4 bases respectively, with 16 bases between them.

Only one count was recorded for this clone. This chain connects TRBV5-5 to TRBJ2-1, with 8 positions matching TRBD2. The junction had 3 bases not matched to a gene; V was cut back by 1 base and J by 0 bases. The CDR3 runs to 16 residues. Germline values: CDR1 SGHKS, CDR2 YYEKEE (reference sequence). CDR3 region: CASSLPSGFSYNEQFF. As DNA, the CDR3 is TGTGCCAGCAGCTTGCCTAGCGGGTTCTCCTACAATGAGCAGTTCTTC.

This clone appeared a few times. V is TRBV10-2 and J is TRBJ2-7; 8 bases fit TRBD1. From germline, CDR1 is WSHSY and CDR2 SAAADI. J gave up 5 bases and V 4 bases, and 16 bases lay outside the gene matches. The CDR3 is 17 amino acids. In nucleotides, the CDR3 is TGCGCCAGCAGTGGCCGGGACAGGTCCCTGCTAGGTGACGAGCAGTACTTC. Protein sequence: CASSGRDRSLLGDEQYF.

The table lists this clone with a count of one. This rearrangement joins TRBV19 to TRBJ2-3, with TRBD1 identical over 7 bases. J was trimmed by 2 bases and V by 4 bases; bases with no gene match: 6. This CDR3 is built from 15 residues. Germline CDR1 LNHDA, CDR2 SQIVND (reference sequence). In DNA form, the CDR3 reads TGTGCCAGTAGTAAAAGACAGGGAACCACAGATACGCAGTATTTT. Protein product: CASSKRQGTTDTQYF.

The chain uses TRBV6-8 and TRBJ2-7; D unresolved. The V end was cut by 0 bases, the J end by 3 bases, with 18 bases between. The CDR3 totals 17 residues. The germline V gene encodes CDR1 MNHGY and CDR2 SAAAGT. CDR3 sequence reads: CASSYSSYGNDIYEQYF. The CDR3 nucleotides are TGTGCCAGCAGTTACTCGTCATATGGGAACGATATCTACGAGCAGTACTTC.

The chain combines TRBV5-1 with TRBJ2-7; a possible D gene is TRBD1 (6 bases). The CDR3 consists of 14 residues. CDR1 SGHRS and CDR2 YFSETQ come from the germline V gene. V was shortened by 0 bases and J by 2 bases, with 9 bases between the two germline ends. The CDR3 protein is CASSLAGEPYEQYF. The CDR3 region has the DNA TGCGCCAGCAGCTTGGCAGGGGAACCCTACGAGCAGTACTTC.

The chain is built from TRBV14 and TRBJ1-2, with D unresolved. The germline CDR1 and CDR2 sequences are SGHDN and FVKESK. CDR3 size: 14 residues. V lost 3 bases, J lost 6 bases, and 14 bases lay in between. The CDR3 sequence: CASSQLGLLDGYTF. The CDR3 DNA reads TGTGCCAGCAGCCAGTTGGGCTTATTGGATGGCTACACCTTC.

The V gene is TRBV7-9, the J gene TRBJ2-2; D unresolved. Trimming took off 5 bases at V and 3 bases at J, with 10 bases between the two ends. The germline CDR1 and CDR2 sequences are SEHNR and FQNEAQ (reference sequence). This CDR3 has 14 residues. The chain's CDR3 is CASSTLQHTGELFF. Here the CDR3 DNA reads TGTGCCAGCAGCACCCTACAACACACCGGGGAGCTGTTTTTT.

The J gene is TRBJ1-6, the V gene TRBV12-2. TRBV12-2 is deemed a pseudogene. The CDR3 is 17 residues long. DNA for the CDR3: TGTGCAAGTCGCTTAGCCCTGGGGGTCTGGGGGAATTCACCCCTCCACTTT. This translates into CASRLALGVWGNSPLHF.

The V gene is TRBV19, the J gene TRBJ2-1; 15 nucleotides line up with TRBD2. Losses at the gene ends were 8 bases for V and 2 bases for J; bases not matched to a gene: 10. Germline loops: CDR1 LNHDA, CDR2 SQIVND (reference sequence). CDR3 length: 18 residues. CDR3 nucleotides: TGTGCCAGTGGGACTAGCGGGGGGTCCCACTCGACCTACAATGAGCAGTTCTTC. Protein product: CASGTSGGSHSTYNEQFF.

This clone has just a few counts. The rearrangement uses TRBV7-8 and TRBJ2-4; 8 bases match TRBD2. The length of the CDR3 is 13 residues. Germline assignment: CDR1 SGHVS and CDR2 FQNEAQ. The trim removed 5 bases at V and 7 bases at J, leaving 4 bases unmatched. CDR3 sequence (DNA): TGTGCCAGCAGCCCCTCGGGGGGGAACATTCAGTACTTC. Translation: CASSPSGGNIQYF.